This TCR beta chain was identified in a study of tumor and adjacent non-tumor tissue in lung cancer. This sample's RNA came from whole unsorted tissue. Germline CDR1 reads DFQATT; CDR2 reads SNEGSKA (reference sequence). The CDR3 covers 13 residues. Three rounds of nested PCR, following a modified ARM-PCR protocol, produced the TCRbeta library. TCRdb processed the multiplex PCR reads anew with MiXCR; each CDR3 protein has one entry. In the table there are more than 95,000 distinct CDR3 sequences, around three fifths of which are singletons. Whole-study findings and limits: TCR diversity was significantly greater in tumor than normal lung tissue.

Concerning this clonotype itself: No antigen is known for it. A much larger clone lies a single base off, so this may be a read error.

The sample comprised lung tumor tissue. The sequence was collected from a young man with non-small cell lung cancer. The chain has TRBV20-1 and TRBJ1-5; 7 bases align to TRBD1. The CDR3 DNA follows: TGCAGTGCCCAGGGACAGCCAAATCAGTCCCAGCATTTT. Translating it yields CSAQGQPNQSQHF.